This T cell receptor beta chain is from a study of T-cell reconstitution after alpha-beta-depleted transplantation in children. The CDR3 spans 12 residues. V lost 7 bases and J lost 3, with 10 bases in between. The germline gives CDR1 LNHDA, CDR2 SQIVND (reference sequence). This clonotype was seen repeatedly, ten times or more. The authors prepared the TCRbeta library with unique molecular identifiers. TCRdb called the PCR reads again in MiXCR, with one record for every CDR3 protein. This table has a few hundred thousand distinct CDR3 sequences, 8% to 9.5% appearing once. The chain employs TRBV19 and TRBJ2-7, with D uncertain. This material consisted of PBMCs from the stem cell graft donor, taken from the stem cell graft. The clonotype comes from a human donor who donated a stem cell graft to a child with acute lymphoblastic leukemia. The CDR3 region is CASTSPNYEQYF. DNA for the CDR3: TGTGCCAGTACTTCCCCTAACTACGAGCAGTACTTC.